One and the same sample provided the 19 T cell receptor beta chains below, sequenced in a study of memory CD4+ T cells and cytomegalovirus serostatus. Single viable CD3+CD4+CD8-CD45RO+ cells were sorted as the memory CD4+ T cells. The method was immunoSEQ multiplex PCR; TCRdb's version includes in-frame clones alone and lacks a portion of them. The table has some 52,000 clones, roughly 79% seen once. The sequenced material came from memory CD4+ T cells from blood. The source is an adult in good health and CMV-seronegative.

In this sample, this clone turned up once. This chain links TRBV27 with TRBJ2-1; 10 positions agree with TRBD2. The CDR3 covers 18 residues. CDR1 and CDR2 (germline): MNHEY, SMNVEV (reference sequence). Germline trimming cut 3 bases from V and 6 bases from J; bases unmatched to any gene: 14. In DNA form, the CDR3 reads TGTGCCAGCAGTTTGGAGGGGGCTAGCGGGAGATGGGGCAATGAGCAGTTCTTC. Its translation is CASSLEGASGRWGNEQFF.

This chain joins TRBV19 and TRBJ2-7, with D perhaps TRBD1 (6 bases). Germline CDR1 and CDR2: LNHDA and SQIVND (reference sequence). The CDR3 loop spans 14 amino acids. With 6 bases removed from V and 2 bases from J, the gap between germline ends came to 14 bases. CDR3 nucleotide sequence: TGTGCCAGTAGCAACACAGGGATCACCTACGAGCAGTACTTC. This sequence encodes CASSNTGITYEQYF.

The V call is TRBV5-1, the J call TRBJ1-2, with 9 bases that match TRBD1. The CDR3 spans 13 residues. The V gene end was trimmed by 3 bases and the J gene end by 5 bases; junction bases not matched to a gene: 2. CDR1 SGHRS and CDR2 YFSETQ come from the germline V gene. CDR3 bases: TGCGCCAGCAGCTCGGGACAGGGTTATGGCTACACCTTC. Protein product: CASSSGQGYGYTF.

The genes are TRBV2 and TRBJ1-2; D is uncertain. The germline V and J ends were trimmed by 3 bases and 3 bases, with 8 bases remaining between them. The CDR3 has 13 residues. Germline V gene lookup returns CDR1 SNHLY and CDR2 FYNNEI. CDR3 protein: CASSESGHYGYTF. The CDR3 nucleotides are TGTGCCAGCAGTGAGTCGGGCCACTATGGCTACACCTTC.

For the CDR3, the DNA is TGTGCCAGCAGCAAAAGGCAGGGGGCCACTGGAAACACCATATATTTT. Amino acid sequence: CASSKRQGATGNTIYF. The chain links TRBV21-1 to TRBJ1-3; the DNA was not compared with TRBD1, the D call given in the table. TRBV21-1 is flagged as a pseudogene. The CDR3 loop spans 16 amino acids.

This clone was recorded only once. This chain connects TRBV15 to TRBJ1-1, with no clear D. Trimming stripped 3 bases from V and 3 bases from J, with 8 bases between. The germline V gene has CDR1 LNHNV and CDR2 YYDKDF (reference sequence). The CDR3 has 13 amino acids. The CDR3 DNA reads TGTGCCACCAGCAGTACAGCCTACACTGAAGCTTTCTTT. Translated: CATSSTAYTEAFF.

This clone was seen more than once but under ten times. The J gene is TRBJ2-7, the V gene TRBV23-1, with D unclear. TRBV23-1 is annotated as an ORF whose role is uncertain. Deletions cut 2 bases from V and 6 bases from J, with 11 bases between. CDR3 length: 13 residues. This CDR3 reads CASSQPSSAEQYF. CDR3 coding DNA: TGCGCCAGCAGTCAACCATCGTCCGCCGAGCAGTACTTC.

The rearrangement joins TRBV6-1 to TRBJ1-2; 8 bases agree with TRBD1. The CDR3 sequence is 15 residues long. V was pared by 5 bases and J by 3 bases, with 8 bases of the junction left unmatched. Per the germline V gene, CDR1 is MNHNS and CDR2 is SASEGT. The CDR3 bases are TGTGCCAGCAGTCAGGAGGGACAGGCCTACTATGGCTACACCTTC. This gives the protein CASSQEGQAYYGYTF.

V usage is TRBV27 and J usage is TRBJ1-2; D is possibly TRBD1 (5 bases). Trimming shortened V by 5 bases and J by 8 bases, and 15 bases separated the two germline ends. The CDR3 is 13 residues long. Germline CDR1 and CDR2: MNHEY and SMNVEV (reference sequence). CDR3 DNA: TGTGCCAGCAGTCCCAGAGGGACCGCCGGCTACACCTTC. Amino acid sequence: CASSPRGTAGYTF.

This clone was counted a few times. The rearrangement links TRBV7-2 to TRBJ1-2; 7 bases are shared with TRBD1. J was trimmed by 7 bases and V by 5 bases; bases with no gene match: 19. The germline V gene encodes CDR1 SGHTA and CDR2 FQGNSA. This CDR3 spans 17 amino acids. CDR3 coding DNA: TGTGCCAGCAGCCCTACCCTTGACAGGGCCTACTTCCTTGGCTACACCTTC. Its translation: CASSPTLDRAYFLGYTF.

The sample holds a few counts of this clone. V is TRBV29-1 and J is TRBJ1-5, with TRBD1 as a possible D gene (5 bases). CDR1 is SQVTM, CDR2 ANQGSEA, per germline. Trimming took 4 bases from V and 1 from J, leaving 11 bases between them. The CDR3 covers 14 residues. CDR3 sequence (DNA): TGCAGCGTTGCAGGGCAGGCAAGCAATCAGCCCCAGCATTTT. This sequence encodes CSVAGQASNQPQHF.

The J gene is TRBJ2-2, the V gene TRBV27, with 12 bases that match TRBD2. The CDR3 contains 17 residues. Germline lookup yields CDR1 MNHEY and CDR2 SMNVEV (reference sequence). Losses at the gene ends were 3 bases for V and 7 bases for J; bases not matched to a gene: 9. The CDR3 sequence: CASSFGLAGGPDGELFF. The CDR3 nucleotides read TGTGCCAGCAGTTTCGGGCTAGCGGGGGGGCCGGACGGGGAGCTGTTTTTT.

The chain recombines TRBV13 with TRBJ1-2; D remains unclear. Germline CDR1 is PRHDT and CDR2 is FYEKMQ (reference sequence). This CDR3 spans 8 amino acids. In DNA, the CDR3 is TGTGTGGGAGGTGGCTACACCTTC. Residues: CVGGGYTF.

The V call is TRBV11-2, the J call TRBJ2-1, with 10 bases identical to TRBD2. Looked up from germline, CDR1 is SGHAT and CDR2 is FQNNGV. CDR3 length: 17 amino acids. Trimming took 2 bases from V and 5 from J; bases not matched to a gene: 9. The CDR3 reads CASSLRVGTSENNEQFF. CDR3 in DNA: TGTGCCAGCAGCTTAAGAGTCGGGACTAGCGAGAACAATGAGCAGTTCTTC.

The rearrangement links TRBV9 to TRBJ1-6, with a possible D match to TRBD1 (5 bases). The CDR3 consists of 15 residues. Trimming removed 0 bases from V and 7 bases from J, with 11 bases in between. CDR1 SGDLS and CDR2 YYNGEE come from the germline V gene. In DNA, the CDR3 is TGTGCCAGCAGCGTAGACTCGTGGGGGAATTCACCCCTCCACTTT. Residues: CASSVDSWGNSPLHF.

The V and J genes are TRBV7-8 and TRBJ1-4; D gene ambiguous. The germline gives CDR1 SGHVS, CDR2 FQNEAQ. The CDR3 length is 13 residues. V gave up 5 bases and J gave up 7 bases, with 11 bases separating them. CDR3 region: CASSPVGREKLFF. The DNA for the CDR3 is TGTGCCAGCAGCCCAGTCGGCCGTGAAAAACTGTTTTTT.

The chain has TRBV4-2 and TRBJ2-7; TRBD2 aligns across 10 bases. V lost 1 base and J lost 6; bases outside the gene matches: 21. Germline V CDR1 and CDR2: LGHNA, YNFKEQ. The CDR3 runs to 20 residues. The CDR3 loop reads CASSQAVGSNNLAGVCEQYF. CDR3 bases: TGTGCCAGCAGCCAAGCAGTTGGCAGCAACAATCTAGCGGGGGTTTGCGAGCAGTACTTC.

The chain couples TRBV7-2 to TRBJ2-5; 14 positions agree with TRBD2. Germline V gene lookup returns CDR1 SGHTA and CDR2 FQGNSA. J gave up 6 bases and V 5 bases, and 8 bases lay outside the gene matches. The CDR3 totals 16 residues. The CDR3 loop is CASSPMTSGGAKTQYF. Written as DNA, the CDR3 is TGTGCCAGCAGCCCAATGACTAGCGGGGGGGCCAAGACCCAGTACTTC.

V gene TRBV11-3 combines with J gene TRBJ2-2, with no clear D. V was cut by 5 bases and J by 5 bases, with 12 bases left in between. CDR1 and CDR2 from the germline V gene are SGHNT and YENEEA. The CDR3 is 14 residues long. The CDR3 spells CASSAGFMTGELFF. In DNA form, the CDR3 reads TGTGCCAGCAGCGCCGGGTTTATGACCGGGGAGCTGTTTTTT.